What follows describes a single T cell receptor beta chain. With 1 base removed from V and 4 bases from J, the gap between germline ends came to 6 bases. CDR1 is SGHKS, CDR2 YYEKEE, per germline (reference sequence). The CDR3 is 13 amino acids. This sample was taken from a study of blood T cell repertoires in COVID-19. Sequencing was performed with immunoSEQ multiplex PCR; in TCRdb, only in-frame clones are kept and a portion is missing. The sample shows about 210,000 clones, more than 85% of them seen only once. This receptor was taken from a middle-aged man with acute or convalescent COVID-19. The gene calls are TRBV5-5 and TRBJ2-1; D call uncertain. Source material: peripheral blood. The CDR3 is CASSLSEYNEQFF. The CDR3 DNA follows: TGTGCCAGCAGCTTGTCTGAGTACAATGAGCAGTTCTTC.